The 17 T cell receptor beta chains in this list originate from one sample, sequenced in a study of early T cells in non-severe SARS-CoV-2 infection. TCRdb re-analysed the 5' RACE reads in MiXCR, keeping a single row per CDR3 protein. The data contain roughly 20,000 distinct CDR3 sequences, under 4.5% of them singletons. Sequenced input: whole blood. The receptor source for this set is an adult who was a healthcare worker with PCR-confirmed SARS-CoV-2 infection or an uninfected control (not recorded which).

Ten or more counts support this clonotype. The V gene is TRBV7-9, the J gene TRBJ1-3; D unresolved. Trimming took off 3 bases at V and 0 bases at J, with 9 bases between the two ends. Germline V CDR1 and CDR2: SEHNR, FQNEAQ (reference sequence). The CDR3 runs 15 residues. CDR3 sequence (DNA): TGTGCCAGCAGCTTCGGGGTCCTCTCTGGAAACACCATATATTTT. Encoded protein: CASSFGVLSGNTIYF. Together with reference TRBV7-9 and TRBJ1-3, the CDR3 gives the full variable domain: DTGVSQNPRHKITKRGQNVTFRCDPISEHNRLYWYRQTLGQGPEFLTYFQNEAQLEKSRLLSDRFSAERPKGSFSTLEIQRTEQGDSAMYLCASSFGVLSGNTIYFGEGSWLTVV.

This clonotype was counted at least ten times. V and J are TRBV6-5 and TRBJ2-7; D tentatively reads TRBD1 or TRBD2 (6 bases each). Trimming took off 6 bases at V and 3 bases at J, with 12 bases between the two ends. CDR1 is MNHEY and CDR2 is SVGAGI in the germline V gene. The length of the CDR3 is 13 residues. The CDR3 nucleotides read TGTGCCAGCAGCCAAGGGGGGTTCTACGAGCAGTACTTC. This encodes CASSQGGFYEQYF.

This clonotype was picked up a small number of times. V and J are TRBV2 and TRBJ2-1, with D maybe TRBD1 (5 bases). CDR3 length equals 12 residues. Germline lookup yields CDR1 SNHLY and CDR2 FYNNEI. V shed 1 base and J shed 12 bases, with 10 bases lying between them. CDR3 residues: CASSEEGAGQFF. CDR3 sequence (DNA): TGTGCCAGCAGTGAAGAAGGGGCAGGGCAGTTCTTC.

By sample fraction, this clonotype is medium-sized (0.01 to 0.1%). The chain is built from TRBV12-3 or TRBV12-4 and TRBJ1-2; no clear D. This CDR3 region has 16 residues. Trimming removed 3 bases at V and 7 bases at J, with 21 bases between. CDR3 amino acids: CASSLAPVGSSPGYTF. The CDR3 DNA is TGTGCCAGCAGTTTGGCCCCCGTGGGCAGCTCACCTGGCTACACCTTC.

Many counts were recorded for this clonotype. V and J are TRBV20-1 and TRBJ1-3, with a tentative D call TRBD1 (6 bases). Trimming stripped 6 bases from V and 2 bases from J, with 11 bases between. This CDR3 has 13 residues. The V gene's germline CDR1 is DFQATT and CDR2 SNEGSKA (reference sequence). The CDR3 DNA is TGCAGTGCCAGGGCAGGGGCTGGAAACACCATATATTTT. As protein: CSARAGAGNTIYF.

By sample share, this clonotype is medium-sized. The CDR3 region has the DNA TGTGCCAGCAGTTTTTTACAGAGCTATGGCTACACCTTC. It yields the protein CASSFLQSYGYTF. The gene calls are TRBV12-3 or TRBV12-4 and TRBJ1-2; D is unresolved. The V end was cut by 3 bases, the J end by 4 bases, with 9 bases between. This CDR3 has 13 residues.

The CDR3 DNA is TGTGCCAGCAGTCCCAGGACAGGGCTGAGCTACAATGAGCAGTTCTTC. This encodes CASSPRTGLSYNEQFF. V usage is TRBV12-3 or TRBV12-4 and J usage is TRBJ2-1; 8 bases fit TRBD1. Losses at the gene ends were 5 bases for V and 3 bases for J; bases not matched to a gene: 9. The CDR3 spans 16 residues.

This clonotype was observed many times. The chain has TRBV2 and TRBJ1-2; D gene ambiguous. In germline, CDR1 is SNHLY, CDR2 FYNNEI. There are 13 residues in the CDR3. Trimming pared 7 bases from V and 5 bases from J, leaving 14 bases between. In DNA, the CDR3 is TGTGCCAGCAATACGGAAGGAACTTATGGCTACACCTTC. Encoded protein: CASNTEGTYGYTF.

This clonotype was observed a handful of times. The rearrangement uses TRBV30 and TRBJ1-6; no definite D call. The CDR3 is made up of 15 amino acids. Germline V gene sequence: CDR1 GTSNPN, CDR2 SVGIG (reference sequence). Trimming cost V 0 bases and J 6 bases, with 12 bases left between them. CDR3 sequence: CAWSVRQALNSPLHF. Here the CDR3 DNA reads TGTGCCTGGAGTGTACGGCAGGCTCTTAATTCACCCCTCCACTTT.

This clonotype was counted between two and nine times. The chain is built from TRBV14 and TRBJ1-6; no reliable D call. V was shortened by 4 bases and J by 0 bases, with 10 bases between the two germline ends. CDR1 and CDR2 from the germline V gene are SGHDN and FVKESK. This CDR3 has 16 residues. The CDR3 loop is CASSRTVSSYNSPLHF. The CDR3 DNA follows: TGTGCCAGCAGCCGGACTGTGAGCTCCTATAATTCACCCCTCCACTTT. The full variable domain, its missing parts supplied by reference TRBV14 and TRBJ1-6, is EAGVTQFPSHSVIEKGQTVTLRCDPISGHDNLYWYRRVMGKEIKFLLHFVKESKQDESGMPNNRFLAERTGGTYSTLKVQPAELEDSGVYFCASSRTVSSYNSPLHFGNGTRLTVT.

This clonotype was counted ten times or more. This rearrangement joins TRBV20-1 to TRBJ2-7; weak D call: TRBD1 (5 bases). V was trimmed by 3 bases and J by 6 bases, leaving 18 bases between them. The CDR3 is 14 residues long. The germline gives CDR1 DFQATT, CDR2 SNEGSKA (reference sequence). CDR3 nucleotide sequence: TGCAGTGCTAGCATGCGGCAGGGCCGTTTCGAGCAGTACTTC. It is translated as CSASMRQGRFEQYF.

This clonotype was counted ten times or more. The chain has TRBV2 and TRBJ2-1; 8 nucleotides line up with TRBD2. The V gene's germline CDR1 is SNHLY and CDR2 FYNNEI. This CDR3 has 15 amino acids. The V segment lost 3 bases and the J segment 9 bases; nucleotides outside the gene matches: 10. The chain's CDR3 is CASSDDAGGPLEQFF. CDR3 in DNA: TGTGCCAGCAGTGATGATGCGGGGGGCCCACTTGAGCAGTTCTTC.

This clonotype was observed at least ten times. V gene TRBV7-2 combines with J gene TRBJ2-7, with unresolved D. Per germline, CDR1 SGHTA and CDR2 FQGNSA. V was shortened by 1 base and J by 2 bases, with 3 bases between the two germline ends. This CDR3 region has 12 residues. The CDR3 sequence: CASSLVTYEQYF. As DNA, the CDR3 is TGTGCCAGCAGCTTAGTCACCTACGAGCAGTACTTC.

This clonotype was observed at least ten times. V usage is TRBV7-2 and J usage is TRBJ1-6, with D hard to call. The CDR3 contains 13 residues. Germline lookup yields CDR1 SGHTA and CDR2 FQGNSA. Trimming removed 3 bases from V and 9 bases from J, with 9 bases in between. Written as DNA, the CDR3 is TGTGCCAGCAGCTTGGCCGGTGGTTCACCCCTCCACTTT. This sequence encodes CASSLAGGSPLHF.

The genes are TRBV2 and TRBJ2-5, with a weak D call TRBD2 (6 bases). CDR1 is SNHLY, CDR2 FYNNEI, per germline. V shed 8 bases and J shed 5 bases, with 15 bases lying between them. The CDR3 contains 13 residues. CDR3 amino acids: CASGGRTGETQYF. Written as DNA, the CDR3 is TGTGCCAGCGGAGGGAGGACTGGCGAGACCCAGTACTTC.

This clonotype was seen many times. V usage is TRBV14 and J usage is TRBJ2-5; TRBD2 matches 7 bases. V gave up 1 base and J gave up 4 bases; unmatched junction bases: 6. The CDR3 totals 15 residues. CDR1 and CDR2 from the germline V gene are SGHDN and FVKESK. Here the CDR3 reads CASSQVGRTRETQYF. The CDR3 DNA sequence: TGTGCCAGCAGCCAAGTAGGAAGGACTAGAGAGACCCAGTACTTC. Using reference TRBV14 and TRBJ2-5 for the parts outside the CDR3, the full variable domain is EAGVTQFPSHSVIEKGQTVTLRCDPISGHDNLYWYRRVMGKEIKFLLHFVKESKQDESGMPNNRFLAERTGGTYSTLKVQPAELEDSGVYFCASSQVGRTRETQYFGPGTRLLVL.

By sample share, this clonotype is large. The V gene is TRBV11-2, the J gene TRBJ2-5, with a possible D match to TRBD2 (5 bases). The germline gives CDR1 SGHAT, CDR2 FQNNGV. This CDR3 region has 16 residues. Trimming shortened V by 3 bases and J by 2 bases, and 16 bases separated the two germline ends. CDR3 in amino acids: CASSFWASSRQETQYF. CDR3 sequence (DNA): TGTGCCAGCAGCTTTTGGGCTAGCAGCCGACAAGAGACCCAGTACTTC.